These 7 T cell receptor beta chains originate from one sample sequenced in a study of blood T cell repertoires in COVID-19. Assay used: immunoSEQ multiplex PCR; TCRdb lists only in-frame clones, some missing. The sample includes about 110,000 clones, about two thirds seen only once; the top ten take 0.65% to 0.95%. The sample comprised peripheral blood. These receptor sequences come from a human donor with acute or convalescent COVID-19. The donor label of this sample is uncertain.

This chain connects TRBV5-5 to TRBJ1-5, with no clear D. V was trimmed by 0 bases and J by 4 bases, leaving 14 bases between them. Germline V gene sequence: CDR1 SGHKS, CDR2 YYEKEE (reference sequence). The CDR3 runs to 16 residues. The chain's CDR3 is CASSLGGLLGNQPQHF. CDR3 DNA: TGTGCCAGCAGCTTGGGAGGGCTCCTGGGGAATCAGCCCCAGCATTTT.

With respect to this clone: Other DNA variants within this sample encode the same CDR3. This sequence joins TRBV5-1 and TRBJ1-3; 7 bases fit TRBD1. J lost 4 bases, V lost 4 bases, and 5 bases had no gene match. The CDR3 spans 14 residues. Germline assignment: CDR1 SGHRS and CDR2 YFSETQ. The CDR3, as DNA: TGCGCCAGCAGCCTCGGGACAGACGGAAACACCATATATTTT. Translated: CASSLGTDGNTIYF.

The chain combines TRBV18 with TRBJ1-2; possible D gene TRBD1, 6 bases. The CDR3 sequence is 13 residues long. The V gene's germline CDR1 is KGHSH and CDR2 LQKENI. Trimming cost V 6 bases and J 3 bases, with 11 bases left between them. The CDR3 nucleotides are TGTGCCAGCTCGTCAAACAGGGACTATGGCTACACCTTC. Its translation is CASSSNRDYGYTF.

The CDR3: CASSLGGAANYGYTF. DNA for the CDR3: TGTGCCAGCAGCCTCGGAGGAGCAGCTAACTATGGCTACACCTTC. The rearrangement links TRBV3-1 (or the pseudogene TRBV3-2) to TRBJ1-2; D uncertain. Germline assignment: CDR1 LGHDT and CDR2 YNNKEL (reference sequence). The V gene lost 4 bases and the J gene lost 0 bases, with 12 bases spanning the gap. The CDR3 is 15 residues long.

The rearrangement joins TRBV4-2 to TRBJ2-3; weak D call: TRBD1 (6 bases). The CDR3 spans 17 residues. V shed 1 base and J shed 6 bases, with 20 bases lying between them. Germline loops: CDR1 LGHNA, CDR2 YNFKEQ. CDR3 DNA: TGTGCCAGCAGCCAAGTGTTTACAGGGACAATTCCGGATACGCAGTATTTT. Amino acids: CASSQVFTGTIPDTQYF.

The V and J genes are TRBV3-1 (or the pseudogene TRBV3-2) and TRBJ2-7, with 9 bases aligning to TRBD2. This CDR3 comprises 14 residues. J was trimmed by 4 bases and V by 4 bases; bases with no gene match: 5. Germline lookup yields CDR1 LGHDT and CDR2 YNNKEL (reference sequence). The CDR3 loop reads CASSLSGGRYEQYF. Here the CDR3 DNA reads TGTGCCAGCAGCCTCAGCGGGGGGCGGTACGAGCAGTACTTC.

A remark on this clone: At one boundary the junction diverges from the germline segment, which might be a read error. J is TRBJ2-7 and V is TRBV19; D call uncertain. This CDR3 contains 9 residues. Germline assignment: CDR1 LNHDA and CDR2 SQIVND (reference sequence). For the CDR3, the DNA is TGTGCCAGTAGTATTATCCCCCGCTTC. This codes for CASSIIPRF.